Below, 26 T cell receptor beta chains from the same sample are listed, as sequenced in a study of cytomegalovirus exposure and HLA in healthy donors. The PCR ran on 60 Vbeta and 13 Jbeta primers. Method: immunoSEQ multiplex PCR; TCRdb's copy keeps in-frame clones and lacks some. Altogether about 160,000 clones are present, over 80% being singletons, with the ten largest covering more than 1.3%. The specimen was PBMCs. Receptor source: a girl aged 5-17 years in good health and CMV-seropositive.

This clone has a handful of counts. The CDR3 bases are TGTGCCAGCAGCCGGGGACTAGCGGGGGGTAGAGATACGCAGTATTTT. It encodes CASSRGLAGGRDTQYF. The chain joins TRBV11-2 to TRBJ2-3; 15 nucleotides align to TRBD2. The CDR3 runs 16 residues. Unmatched junction bases numbered 5, after V lost 5 bases and J lost 5 bases. Germline V CDR1 and CDR2: SGHAT, FQNNGV. The whole variable domain, remainder taken from reference TRBV11-2 and TRBJ2-3, is EAGVAQSPRYKIIEKRQSVAFWCNPISGHATLYWYQQILGQGPKLLIQFQNNGVVDDSQLPKDRFSAERLKGVDSTLKIQPAKLEDSAVYLCASSRGLAGGRDTQYFGPGTRLTVL.

This clone turned up a few times. The CDR3 bases are TGTGCCAGCAGCGTAGGGGACAGATCCTACAATGAGCAGTTCTTC. It codes for CASSVGDRSYNEQFF. The V and J genes are TRBV9 and TRBJ2-1; 7 nucleotides agree with TRBD1. The J segment lost 1 base and the V segment lost 0 bases, leaving 1 base of the junction unmatched. There are 15 residues in the CDR3. Germline V gives CDR1 SGDLS, CDR2 YYNGEE. The whole variable domain, filled in from reference TRBV9 and TRBJ2-1, reads DSGVTQTPKHLITATGQRVTLRCSPRSGDLSVYWYQQSLDQGLQFLIQYYNGEERAKGNILERFSAQQFPDLHSELNLSSLELGDSALYFCASSVGDRSYNEQFFGPGTRLTVL.

This sequence joins TRBV28 and TRBJ2-5, with TRBD1 identical over 7 bases. The CDR3 consists of 15 residues. CDR1 is MDHEN and CDR2 is SYDVKM in the germline V gene. J lost 5 bases, V lost 1 base, and 7 bases had no gene match. CDR3 DNA sequence: TGTGCCAGCAGTTTATACAGGGGCGGTGGGGAGACCCAGTACTTC. Amino acids: CASSLYRGGGETQYF.

Only one count was recorded for this clone. The chain has TRBV5-1 and TRBJ2-7; 7 bases map to TRBD2. With 4 bases clipped from V and 5 bases from J, the junction kept 6 bases outside the gene matches. Germline V gene sequence: CDR1 SGHRS, CDR2 YFSETQ. This CDR3 spans 13 amino acids. The CDR3 DNA follows: TGCGCCAGCAGCCTGGCCGGGACTAACGAGCAGTACTTC. This codes for CASSLAGTNEQYF.

This clone was detected only once. The V call is TRBV10-2, the J call TRBJ2-5; 11 bases map to TRBD2. The CDR3 runs to 18 residues. The V and J ends lost 2 bases and 3 bases, in that order; junction bases with no gene match: 11. In germline, CDR1 is WSHSY, CDR2 SAAADI. CDR3 coding DNA: TGCGCCAGCAGTGAGGTCGCTAGCGGGGGGCCTATTAAAGAGACCCAGTACTTC. It codes for CASSEVASGGPIKETQYF.

This clone was seen just once. Other DNA variants within this sample encode the same CDR3. V gene TRBV4-3 combines with J gene TRBJ2-3; 13 bases align to TRBD2. Germline-derived CDR1 and CDR2 are LGHNA and YSLEER. Trimming cost V 1 base and J 5 bases; bases outside gene matches: 0. The CDR3 has 15 amino acids. In DNA, the CDR3 is TGCGCCAGCAGCCAAGGACTAGCGGGGGGAGATACGCAGTATTTT. Translating it yields CASSQGLAGGDTQYF.

The V gene is TRBV6-5, the J gene TRBJ1-2; D remains unclear. The germline gives CDR1 MNHEY, CDR2 SVGAGI. The CDR3 contains 13 residues. V was shortened by 0 bases and J by 6 bases, with 8 bases between the two germline ends. Here the CDR3 DNA reads TGTGCCAGCAGTTACTCAACGGTAGATGGCTACACCTTC. It translates to CASSYSTVDGYTF.

This rearrangement joins TRBV18 to TRBJ2-7, with TRBD2 identical over 9 bases. The CDR3 runs to 17 residues. Germline V CDR1 and CDR2: KGHSH, LQKENI. J lost 4 bases, V lost 3 bases, and 13 bases had no gene match. CDR3 region: CASSPLASGASKYEQYF. The CDR3 DNA sequence: TGTGCCAGCTCACCCTTGGCTAGCGGGGCATCCAAGTACGAGCAGTACTTC.

The chain employs TRBV6-4 and TRBJ2-3, with TRBD1 identical over 7 bases. The germline gives CDR1 MRHNA, CDR2 SNTAGT. The V gene end was trimmed by 2 bases and the J gene end by 1 base; junction bases not matched to a gene: 3. The CDR3 has 15 amino acids. As DNA, the CDR3 is TGTGCCAGCAGTGACAACAGGGGAGGCACAGATACGCAGTATTTT. Translated: CASSDNRGGTDTQYF.

The V call is TRBV5-8, the J call TRBJ1-1, with TRBD1 as a possible D gene (5 bases). CDR1 is SGHTS and CDR2 is YDEGEE in the germline V gene. There are 17 residues in the CDR3. V gave up 0 bases and J gave up 4 bases, with 19 bases separating them. The CDR3 nucleotides are TGTGCCAGCAGCTTGGGACAGCGAAGTACTTGGCCCACTGAAGCTTTCTTT. This translates into CASSLGQRSTWPTEAFF.

This clone was counted a single time. Additional DNA sequences in this sample encode the identical CDR3. The CDR3 coding sequence is TGTGCCAGCAGTTACTCAGGGGGTACTGAAGCTTTCTTT. Its protein product is CASSYSGGTEAFF. The J gene is TRBJ1-1, the V gene TRBV6-5, with D perhaps matching TRBD1 (6 bases). Germline lookup yields CDR1 MNHEY and CDR2 SVGAGI. V was pared by 0 bases and J by 5 bases, with 7 bases between. The CDR3 spans 13 residues.

The chain recombines TRBV2 with TRBJ2-2; 9 nucleotides agree with TRBD1. Germline CDR1 and CDR2: SNHLY and FYNNEI. The V segment lost 4 bases and the J segment 4 bases; nucleotides outside the gene matches: 1. CDR3 length equals 14 residues. Here the CDR3 reads CASSGQGGTGELFF. Here the CDR3 DNA reads TGTGCCAGCAGTGGACAGGGGGGCACCGGGGAGCTGTTTTTT. Full variable domain (rest looked up from reference TRBV2 and TRBJ2-2): EPEVTQTPSHQVTQMGQEVILRCVPISNHLYFYWYRQILGQKVEFLVSFYNNEISEKSEIFDDQFSVERPDGSNFTLKIRSTKLEDSAMYFCASSGQGGTGELFFGEGSRLTVL.

This clone was counted a few times. This rearrangement joins TRBV7-8 to TRBJ2-5; D is perhaps TRBD1 (6 bases). Trimming cost V 4 bases and J 4 bases, with 13 bases left between them. CDR1 is SGHVS, CDR2 FQNEAQ, per germline. The CDR3 extends over 14 amino acids. For the CDR3, the DNA is TGTGCCAGCAGCTCTAAATGGGGGCCAGAGACCCAGTACTTC. This codes for CASSSKWGPETQYF.

This clone was observed a single time. V gene TRBV29-1 combines with J gene TRBJ2-5, with 8 bases fitting TRBD1. The length of the CDR3 is 13 residues. J gave up 4 bases and V 7 bases, and 8 bases lay outside the gene matches. Germline values: CDR1 SQVTM, CDR2 ANQGSEA. DNA for the CDR3: TGCAGCGCTACGGACAGGGCGAGAGAGACCCAGTACTTC. It yields the protein CSATDRARETQYF.

This clone was counted between two and nine times. The chain joins TRBV27 to TRBJ1-1; TRBD1 aligns across 10 bases. The CDR3 loop spans 16 amino acids. Germline assignment: CDR1 MNHEY and CDR2 SMNVEV (reference sequence). J was trimmed by 7 bases and V by 5 bases; bases with no gene match: 13. CDR3 loop: CASSNSPGTGALEAFF. CDR3 bases: TGTGCCAGCAGTAATAGCCCCGGGACAGGGGCCCTTGAAGCTTTCTTT.

The chain recombines TRBV6-6 with TRBJ2-4, with unresolved D. Germline values: CDR1 MNHNY, CDR2 SVGAGI (reference sequence). The length of the CDR3 is 15 residues. The V end was cut by 0 bases, the J end by 6 bases, with 12 bases between. The CDR3 DNA reads TGTGCCAGCAGTTACTCGAAGCCTCCGCCAAACATTCAGTACTTC. Protein product: CASSYSKPPPNIQYF.

The chain links TRBV14 to TRBJ2-1; D unclear. Germline CDR1 reads SGHDN; CDR2 reads FVKESK. This CDR3 has 14 amino acids. V lost 2 bases and J lost 3, with 8 bases in between. CDR3 nucleotides: TGTGCCAGCAGCCAAAGATCGGGCTACAATGAGCAGTTCTTC. Protein sequence: CASSQRSGYNEQFF.

The chain couples TRBV28 to TRBJ2-1; 7 bases agree with TRBD2. Germline trimming cut 3 bases from V and 4 bases from J; bases unmatched to any gene: 9. CDR3 size: 16 residues. Germline CDR1 and CDR2: MDHEN and SYDVKM. CDR3 nucleotides: TGTGCCAGCAGTTTCTTTGCACCGGGAGGTTACAATGAGCAGTTCTTC. Amino acid sequence: CASSFFAPGGYNEQFF.

The V call is TRBV7-8, the J call TRBJ1-4, with D possibly TRBD1 on 5 matching bases. CDR3 size: 15 residues. Germline assignment: CDR1 SGHVS and CDR2 FQNEAQ. The germline V and J ends were trimmed by 1 base and 5 bases, with 11 bases remaining between them. The CDR3 protein is CASSLVGGGNEKLFF. DNA for the CDR3: TGTGCCAGCAGCTTAGTGGGGGGTGGGAATGAAAAACTGTTTTTT.

This rearrangement joins TRBV7-3 to TRBJ2-1; TRBD1 agrees at 7 bases. CDR3 length equals 15 residues. With 2 bases clipped from V and 5 bases from J, the junction kept 6 bases outside the gene matches. Per the germline V gene, CDR1 is SGHTA and CDR2 is FQGTGA. CDR3 sequence reads: CASSLLGGQNNEQFF. The DNA for the CDR3 is TGTGCCAGCAGCTTATTAGGGGGCCAGAACAATGAGCAGTTCTTC.

The chain uses TRBV11-2 and TRBJ2-7, with D perhaps TRBD1 (6 bases). This CDR3 region has 15 residues. Per germline, CDR1 SGHAT and CDR2 FQNNGV. V dropped 1 base and J dropped 3 bases, with 13 bases sitting between them. The CDR3 here is CASSLGDIRLYEQYF. CDR3 coding DNA: TGTGCCAGCAGCTTAGGGGACATCCGCCTCTACGAGCAGTACTTC.

This sequence joins TRBV7-8 and TRBJ1-2, with D perhaps matching TRBD1 (5 bases). The V gene lost 0 bases and the J gene lost 6 bases, with 14 bases spanning the gap. This CDR3 spans 15 amino acids. Germline V CDR1 and CDR2: SGHVS, FQNEAQ. Here the CDR3 DNA reads TGTGCCAGCAGCTTAGCGGTGGTTTCGGGGGATGGCTACACCTTC. Translated: CASSLAVVSGDGYTF.

The gene calls are TRBV30 and TRBJ2-6, with a tentative D call TRBD2 (6 bases). The germline V gene has CDR1 GTSNPN and CDR2 SVGIG (reference sequence). The CDR3 is made up of 17 amino acids. The V end lost 1 base, the J end lost 0 bases, and 13 bases lay between the germline ends. The chain's CDR3 is CAWSGEVSSSGANVLTF. Written as DNA, the CDR3 is TGTGCCTGGAGTGGGGAGGTGTCTAGCTCTGGGGCCAACGTCCTGACTTTC.

This clone was recorded only once. The J gene is TRBJ2-2, the V gene TRBV14; D is unclear. The germline V and J ends were trimmed by 4 bases and 1 base, with 7 bases remaining between them. CDR1 and CDR2 from the germline V gene are SGHDN and FVKESK. The CDR3 length is 14 residues. The DNA for the CDR3 is TGTGCCAGCAGCCGTTACAAGAACACCGGGGAGCTGTTTTTT. Translating gives CASSRYKNTGELFF.

In this sample, this clone turned up once. This chain uses TRBV4-3 with TRBJ1-4, with D unresolved. Germline values: CDR1 LGHNA, CDR2 YSLEER. This CDR3 comprises 19 residues. Trimming removed 0 bases at V and 0 bases at J, with 17 bases between. The CDR3 nucleotides read TGCGCCAGCAGCCAAGATATCGACACCGCGCCAACAACTAATGAAAAACTGTTTTTT. It translates to CASSQDIDTAPTTNEKLFF.

The chain recombines TRBV29-1 with TRBJ2-1, with a tentative D call TRBD2 (5 bases). Trimming took off 4 bases at V and 1 base at J, with 11 bases between the two ends. There are 14 residues in the CDR3. Germline assignment: CDR1 SQVTM and CDR2 ANQGSEA. The CDR3 sequence is CSVGGQRSYNEQFF. The CDR3 DNA reads TGCAGCGTTGGAGGGCAGAGATCCTACAATGAGCAGTTCTTC.